Below are 13 T cell receptor beta chains sequenced from a single sample in a study of shared clonotypes between healthy human individuals. Sequencing used immunoSEQ multiplex PCR; TCRdb keeps in-frame clones, though not all of them. The repertoire has under 850,000 clones, over 55% of them found once; the top ten carry roughly 1.8%. The sample comprised memory CD4+ T cells sorted from blood. Stated subset: CD45RA-negative fraction. The receptors shown here come from a woman in her twenties or thirties in good health.

The chain is built from TRBV10-3 and TRBJ2-7; D assignment may be TRBD1 or TRBD2 (5 bases each). In germline, CDR1 is ENHRY, CDR2 SYGVKD. This CDR3 has 14 residues. V lost 3 bases to trimming and J lost 6 bases, with 15 bases between them. The CDR3 loop is CAISDSGTSAEQYF. The CDR3, as DNA: TGTGCCATCAGTGATTCCGGGACCTCCGCCGAGCAGTACTTC.

The V gene is TRBV6-1, the J gene TRBJ2-3, with 10 bases identical to TRBD2. Looked up from germline, CDR1 is MNHNS and CDR2 is SASEGT. The trim removed 4 bases at V and 4 bases at J, leaving 5 bases unmatched. The CDR3 is 15 amino acids. CDR3 protein: CASSGQGTSADTQYF. As DNA, the CDR3 is TGTGCCAGCAGTGGGCAGGGGACTAGCGCAGATACGCAGTATTTT.

This chain uses TRBV2 with TRBJ2-7; D is unclear. CDR3 size: 13 residues. CDR1 and CDR2 from the germline V gene are SNHLY and FYNNEI. The V end was cut by 4 bases, the J end by 6 bases, with 13 bases between. CDR3 nucleotides: TGTGCCAGCAGTGTTCCCTCTTTCGGCGAGCAGTACTTC. Encoded protein: CASSVPSFGEQYF. Together with reference TRBV2 and TRBJ2-7, the CDR3 gives the full variable domain: EPEVTQTPSHQVTQMGQEVILRCVPISNHLYFYWYRQILGQKVEFLVSFYNNEISEKSEIFDDQFSVERPDGSNFTLKIRSTKLEDSAMYFCASSVPSFGEQYFGPGTRLTVT.

This clone has a handful of counts. This rearrangement joins TRBV29-1 to TRBJ2-7; D might be TRBD1 or TRBD2, each matching 6 bases. CDR1 and CDR2 from the germline V gene are SQVTM and ANQGSEA. Trimming removed 7 bases at V and 2 bases at J, with 15 bases between. The CDR3 length is 13 residues. In DNA form, the CDR3 reads TGCAGCGCCGCTCCAGGGGAGGCCTACGAGCAGTACTTC. Translating gives CSAAPGEAYEQYF.

The rearrangement uses TRBV25-1 and TRBJ1-1; no firm D call. Germline assignment: CDR1 MGHDK and CDR2 SYGVNS. The V end was cut by 4 bases, the J end by 8 bases, with 11 bases between. The CDR3 covers 12 residues. For the CDR3, the DNA is TGTGCCAGCAGTGGACCCCCGGGGGAAGCTTTCTTT. Its protein product is CASSGPPGEAFF.

The chain is built from TRBV5-1 and TRBJ2-5, with 8 bases aligning to TRBD1. Germline assignment: CDR1 SGHRS and CDR2 YFSETQ. The CDR3 runs 16 residues. V trimming: 1 base; J trimming: 3 bases; junction bases outside the gene matches: 8. Here the CDR3 reads CASSLSGGRLKETQYF. DNA for the CDR3: TGCGCCAGCAGCTTGTCAGGGGGCCGATTAAAAGAGACCCAGTACTTC.

This clone was counted once. In DNA form, the CDR3 reads TGTGCCAGCAGCTTGAGGGGATACACCATATATTTT. Translation gives CASSLRGYTIYF. The chain uses TRBV11-2 and TRBJ1-3, with D perhaps TRBD1 (5 bases). V shed 3 bases and J shed 8 bases, with 8 bases lying between them. CDR1 and CDR2 from the germline V gene are SGHAT and FQNNGV. There are 12 residues in the CDR3.

The V and J genes are TRBV6-1 and TRBJ1-2, with D unresolved. Trimming took 2 bases from V and 2 from J, leaving 9 bases between them. This CDR3 comprises 14 residues. CDR1 and CDR2 from the germline V gene are MNHNS and SASEGT. CDR3 in amino acids: CASSELHLNYGYTF. CDR3 nucleotides: TGTGCCAGCAGTGAATTACACCTCAACTATGGCTACACCTTC.

This clone occurred once. The rearrangement links TRBV5-1 to TRBJ2-3; 9 nucleotides line up with TRBD2. Losses at the gene ends were 0 bases for V and 2 bases for J; bases not matched to a gene: 7. CDR1 and CDR2 (germline): SGHRS, YFSETQ. The CDR3 loop spans 17 amino acids. The CDR3 sequence is CASSLAVAGGYTDTQYF. The CDR3 DNA reads TGCGCCAGCAGCTTGGCTGTTGCGGGAGGGTACACAGATACGCAGTATTTT.

This chain joins TRBV28 and TRBJ1-6; D is unclear. Trimming stripped 2 bases from V and 7 bases from J, with 9 bases between. Germline V gives CDR1 MDHEN, CDR2 SYDVKM. This CDR3 spans 14 amino acids. The CDR3 coding sequence is TGTGCCAGCAGTTTAGGGCAGTCGAATTCACCCCTCCACTTT. Protein sequence: CASSLGQSNSPLHF.

This clone was observed a few times. Written as DNA, the CDR3 is TGCGCCAGCAGTCCCCTGCGCAGGCGGGCCTATGGCTACACCTTC. It translates to CASSPLRRRAYGYTF. The chain combines TRBV23-1 with TRBJ1-2; no reliable D call. TRBV23-1 is given ORF status, its function remaining uncertain. Trimming left V 4 bases short and J 4 bases short, with 16 bases between. The length of the CDR3 is 15 residues.

The rearrangement joins TRBV30 to TRBJ1-6; D call uncertain. CDR1 and CDR2 (germline): GTSNPN, SVGIG (reference sequence). CDR3 length: 11 amino acids. The V and J ends lost 1 base and 7 bases respectively, with 2 bases between them. CDR3 DNA sequence: TGTGCCTGGAGTGCCAATTCACCCCTCCACTTT. This sequence encodes CAWSANSPLHF. Variable domain in full (rest from reference TRBV30 and TRBJ1-6): SQTIHQWPATLVQPVGSPLSLECTVEGTSNPNLYWYRQAAGRGLQLLFYSVGIGQISSEVPQNLSASRPQDRQFILSSKKLLLSDSGFYLCAWSANSPLHFGNGTRLTVT.

The chain joins TRBV25-1 to TRBJ1-3, with D unclear. Germline V gene lookup returns CDR1 MGHDK and CDR2 SYGVNS. The V end lost 7 bases, the J end lost 0 bases, and 10 bases lay between the germline ends. The length of the CDR3 is 14 residues. The chain's CDR3 is CASTPATSGNTIYF. The DNA of the CDR3 is TGTGCCAGCACCCCCGCCACCTCTGGAAACACCATATATTTT.